One sample yielded the 18 T cell receptor beta chains listed below, sequenced in a study of blood T cell repertoires in COVID-19. Repertoires were generated with immunoSEQ multiplex PCR, while TCRdb's copy carries only in-frame clones and drops some. Counted here are 300,000 or so clones, around 81% occurring once; the ten biggest clones make up approximately 3.8%. The sample comprised peripheral blood. The receptors derive from a woman between 45 and 60 years old with active or convalescent COVID-19.

The chain joins TRBV5-1 to TRBJ2-2; D gene unclear. With 0 bases removed from V and 3 bases from J, the gap between germline ends came to 9 bases. Germline V CDR1 and CDR2: SGHRS, YFSETQ. The CDR3 spans 15 residues. CDR3 sequence (DNA): TGCGCCAGCAGCTTGGTAGTCTCTGACACCGGGGAGCTGTTTTTT. Protein product: CASSLVVSDTGELFF.

J is TRBJ2-6 and V is TRBV15; a weak D match, TRBD2 (5 bases). V was pared by 6 bases and J by 2 bases, with 11 bases between. The CDR3 sequence is 15 residues long. The germline V gene has CDR1 LNHNV and CDR2 YYDKDF (reference sequence). The CDR3 DNA is TGTGCCACCAGTGTGGAGGCCCCTGGGGCCAACGTCCTGACTTTC. This codes for CATSVEAPGANVLTF.

J is TRBJ1-2 and V is TRBV7-9; D is unresolved. The CDR3 contains 14 residues. Per germline, CDR1 SEHNR and CDR2 FQNEAQ (reference sequence). Trimming removed 5 bases at V and 1 base at J, with 11 bases between. CDR3 sequence (DNA): TGTGCCAGCAGCGCAGAGGGATTTAACTATGGCTACACCTTC. This sequence encodes CASSAEGFNYGYTF.

V and J are TRBV19 and TRBJ2-3, with D unclear. Germline V gene data show CDR1 as LNHDA and CDR2 as SQIVND (reference sequence). The CDR3 loop spans 18 amino acids. V was pared by 5 bases and J by 3 bases, with 24 bases between. The CDR3 reads CASSAANIGAGKTDTQYF. For the CDR3, the DNA is TGTGCCAGTAGTGCAGCGAACATAGGAGCCGGCAAGACAGATACGCAGTATTTT. Variable domain in full (rest from reference TRBV19 and TRBJ2-3): DGGITQSPKYLFRKEGQNVTLSCEQNLNHDAMYWYRQDPGQGLRLIYYSQIVNDFQKGDIAEGYSVSREKKESFPLTVTSAQKNPTAFYLCASSAANIGAGKTDTQYFGPGTRLTVL.

V and J are TRBV5-5 and TRBJ1-2; TRBD1 aligns across 9 bases. The CDR3 is 19 amino acids. The junction had 18 bases not matched to a gene; V was cut back by 4 bases and J by 2 bases. The V gene's germline CDR1 is SGHKS and CDR2 YYEKEE (reference sequence). DNA for the CDR3: TGTGCCAGCAGCGACCCTACCGGGACAGGGAAATCTGAGAACTATGGCTACACCTTC. As protein: CASSDPTGTGKSENYGYTF.

V usage is TRBV11-2 and J usage is TRBJ2-7; 11 bases map to TRBD2. V was pared by 5 bases and J by 2 bases, with 17 bases of the junction left unmatched. The CDR3 length is 19 residues. Germline CDR1 is SGHAT and CDR2 is FQNNGV. As DNA, the CDR3 is TGTGCCAGCAGCCCCCTTCGATCGGGTGATAGCGGGAGGGCCTACGAGCAGTACTTC. This encodes CASSPLRSGDSGRAYEQYF.

The V call is TRBV11-2, the J call TRBJ2-1, with 8 bases fitting TRBD2. Germline CDR1 is SGHAT and CDR2 is FQNNGV. The CDR3 contains 17 residues. Trimming at V came to 8 bases and at J to 6 bases, leaving 18 bases not matched to a gene. For the CDR3, the DNA is TGTGCCAGCTCCAAAGGGGGGGCAGCGGGAGTCCGCAATGAGCAGTTCTTC. This gives the protein CASSKGGAAGVRNEQFF. Full variable domain (outside the CDR3, taken from reference TRBV11-2 and TRBJ2-1): EAGVAQSPRYKIIEKRQSVAFWCNPISGHATLYWYQQILGQGPKLLIQFQNNGVVDDSQLPKDRFSAERLKGVDSTLKIQPAKLEDSAVYLCASSKGGAAGVRNEQFFGPGTRLTVL.

The J gene is TRBJ1-4, the V gene TRBV2; possible D gene TRBD1, 6 bases. The CDR3 consists of 14 residues. From germline, CDR1 is SNHLY and CDR2 FYNNEI. V was trimmed by 3 bases and J by 8 bases, leaving 13 bases between them. The CDR3 sequence: CASSEGGRSEKLFF. CDR3 nucleotide sequence: TGTGCCAGCAGTGAGGGGGGGCGCTCAGAAAAACTGTTTTTT.

V gene TRBV5-1 combines with J gene TRBJ1-2, with 8 bases that match TRBD1. Germline V gene sequence: CDR1 SGHRS, CDR2 YFSETQ. This CDR3 region has 13 residues. V trimming: 4 bases; J trimming: 8 bases; junction bases outside the gene matches: 7. The CDR3 region is CASSPGQGFGYTF. In DNA, the CDR3 is TGCGCCAGCAGCCCCGGACAGGGTTTCGGCTACACCTTC.

This clone appeared a few times. The chain couples TRBV7-9 to TRBJ2-5; the D gene is possibly TRBD2 (5 bases). Trimming removed 1 base at V and 5 bases at J, with 17 bases between. Germline V gives CDR1 SEHNR, CDR2 FQNEAQ (reference sequence). The CDR3 has 16 amino acids. The CDR3 nucleotides read TGTGCCAGCAGCTTAGGCCCACGGGGTGCGGTCGAGACCCAGTACTTC. Its translation: CASSLGPRGAVETQYF.

The J gene is TRBJ2-1, the V gene TRBV3-1 (or the pseudogene TRBV3-2); 8 positions agree with TRBD2. V lost 5 bases and J lost 5; bases outside the gene matches: 8. Germline V gene data show CDR1 as LGHDT and CDR2 as YNNKEL (reference sequence). The CDR3 runs 15 residues. The CDR3 is CASSEAGVSNNEQFF. The DNA of the CDR3 is TGTGCCAGCAGCGAAGCGGGAGTTAGTAACAATGAGCAGTTCTTC.

The chain has TRBV27 and TRBJ2-3; 7 nucleotides match TRBD2. The CDR3 is 15 amino acids. The V and J ends lost 5 bases and 1 base, in that order; junction bases with no gene match: 6. Germline CDR1 MNHEY, CDR2 SMNVEV (reference sequence). The CDR3, as DNA: TGTGCCAGCAGTACTAGCGCGTACCGCACAGATACGCAGTATTTT. It is translated as CASSTSAYRTDTQYF.

The gene calls are TRBV5-1 and TRBJ2-7; TRBD1 aligns across 8 bases. V dropped 2 bases and J dropped 0; count of bases not matched to a gene: 7. Germline-derived CDR1 and CDR2 are SGHRS and YFSETQ. CDR3 length: 16 amino acids. The CDR3 DNA sequence: TGCGCCAGCAGCTTCCGGACAGGGACCAGCTCCTACGAGCAGTACTTC. This sequence encodes CASSFRTGTSSYEQYF.

The V gene is TRBV13, the J gene TRBJ2-1, with TRBD2 identical over 10 bases. The ends lost 1 base at V and 6 bases at J; junction bases unmatched: 9. The CDR3 loop spans 17 amino acids. Looked up from germline, CDR1 is PRHDT and CDR2 is FYEKMQ (reference sequence). The CDR3 DNA follows: TGTGCCAGCAGCTTAGCGGCAGCGGGAGGGCCGGGCAATGAGCAGTTCTTC. It specifies CASSLAAAGGPGNEQFF.

This chain uses TRBV5-1 with TRBJ1-1, with 12 bases that match TRBD1. Germline V CDR1 and CDR2: SGHRS, YFSETQ. The CDR3 totals 15 residues. Germline trimming cut 4 bases from V and 7 bases from J; bases unmatched to any gene: 8. CDR3 protein: CASSKGQGAGVEAFF. CDR3 DNA sequence: TGCGCCAGCAGCAAGGGACAGGGGGCAGGGGTTGAAGCTTTCTTT.

The genes are TRBV3-1 (or the pseudogene TRBV3-2) and TRBJ2-1; D remains unclear. The CDR3 spans 14 residues. From germline, CDR1 is LGHDT and CDR2 YNNKEL (reference sequence). V was clipped by 1 base and J by 5 bases, with 9 bases between them. CDR3 DNA sequence: TGTGCCAGCAGCCAAGCGCCAGGCGACAATGAGCAGTTCTTC. It codes for CASSQAPGDNEQFF.

This clone was recorded only once. This sequence joins TRBV29-1 and TRBJ1-2, with TRBD1 matching over 8 bases. Germline V gene lookup returns CDR1 SQVTM and CDR2 ANQGSEA. This CDR3 region has 15 residues. J gave up 6 bases and V 0 bases, and 9 bases lay outside the gene matches. CDR3 nucleotide sequence: TGCAGCGTTGAAGATCCATCCGGGACAGGCCATGGCTACACCTTC. Protein: CSVEDPSGTGHGYTF.

This chain connects TRBV27 to TRBJ2-5; 11 bases agree with TRBD1. J was trimmed by 6 bases and V by 9 bases; bases with no gene match: 6. This CDR3 has 13 amino acids. Germline V gives CDR1 MNHEY, CDR2 SMNVEV (reference sequence). CDR3 region: CASRTGGEKTQYF. For the CDR3, the DNA is TGTGCCAGTAGGACAGGGGGCGAGAAGACCCAGTACTTC.